These T cell receptor beta chains were read from a single sample in a study of blood T cell repertoires in COVID-19. Generated by immunoSEQ multiplex PCR, the TCRdb table keeps only in-frame clones and is missing some. Of about 250,000 clones detected, approximately 89% appear once; the ten largest clones hold around 4%. Sequenced: PBMCs or T cells enriched from blood (not recorded which). Every receptor here comes from a woman aged 25 to 39 with acute COVID-19. Both conserved end residues are part of each CDR3. The D gene is left open where the match is weak. A row's size may be missing; if present it is once, few, many or a size class.

D: NA
size: NA
V: TRBV4-1
J: TRBJ1-1
DNA: TGCGCCAGCAGCCAAGAGTTGGGGGGCACTGAAGCTTTCTTT
CDR3: CASSQELGGTEAFF

D: TRBD1
size: NA
V: TRBV19
J: TRBJ2-7
DNA: TGTGCCAGTAGTACTGGGACAGGGACCTCCTACGAGCAGTACTTC
CDR3: CASSTGTGTSYEQYF

D: TRBD2
size: NA
V: TRBV7-8
J: TRBJ2-1
DNA: TGTGCCAGCAGCAAAACTAGCGGCTCCTACAATGAGCAGTTCTTC
CDR3: CASSKTSGSYNEQFF

D: TRBD1
size: NA
V: TRBV6-5
J: TRBJ1-6
DNA: TGTGCCAGCAGACGGCCGGGACAGGGCGAGTCACCCCTCCACTTT
CDR3: CASRRPGQGESPLHF

D: TRBD1
size: once
V: TRBV12-3/TRBV12-4
J: TRBJ2-4
DNA: TGTGCCTCGGGACAGGGAGACATTCAGTACTTC
CDR3: CASGQGDIQYF

D: NA
size: NA
V: TRBV10-2
J: TRBJ2-7
DNA: TGCGCCAGCAAGGGGGTTAGCTCCTACGAGCAGTACTTC
CDR3: CASKGVSSYEQYF

D: NA
size: NA
V: TRBV6-5
J: TRBJ1-6
DNA: TGTGCCAGCAGTTACTCTGAGACACCGACCATTTCACCCCTCCACTTT
CDR3: CASSYSETPTISPLHF

D: NA
size: NA
V: TRBV7-9
J: TRBJ1-4
DNA: TGTGCCAGCAGCCCCCCAGGGAAGAATAATGAAAAACTGTTTTTT
CDR3: CASSPPGKNNEKLFF

D: NA
size: few
V: TRBV5-1
J: TRBJ2-5
DNA: TGCGCCAGCAGCGGGCGGACAGCTCAAGAGACCCAGTACTTC
CDR3: CASSGRTAQETQYF

D: NA
size: once
V: TRBV10-2
J: TRBJ2-2
DNA: TGCGCCAGCAGTGAGTCGGATTTACAGGGCTCCGGGGAGCTGTTTTTT
CDR3: CASSESDLQGSGELFF

D: TRBD1
size: NA
V: TRBV7-2
J: TRBJ1-2
DNA: TGTGCCAGCAGCTTAGGGACAGGCTATGGCTACACCTTC
CDR3: CASSLGTGYGYTF

D: TRBD1
size: NA
V: TRBV27
J: TRBJ2-7
DNA: TGTGCCAGCAGTTTCGCGGGACAGGGGCTCCACGAGCAGTACTTC
CDR3: CASSFAGQGLHEQYF

D: NA
size: once
V: TRBV6-2/TRBV6-3
J: TRBJ1-5
DNA: TGTGCCAGCAGTTACCGGGGGTATCGCAATCAGCCCCAGCATTTT
CDR3: CASSYRGYRNQPQHF

D: TRBD2
size: NA
V: TRBV7-8
J: TRBJ2-3
DNA: TGTGCCAGCAGCTTAATTGGCGGGGGTAGCACAGATACGCAGTATTTT
CDR3: CASSLIGGGSTDTQYF

D: NA
size: once
V: TRBV7-2
J: TRBJ2-3
DNA: TGTGCCAGCAGCCAACCACCCCTCGCGGATACGCAGTATTTT
CDR3: CASSQPPLADTQYF

D: NA
size: NA
V: TRBV10-2
J: TRBJ1-2
DNA: TGCGCCAGCAGTGATCTGGAGGGAGATGGCTACACCTTC
CDR3: CASSDLEGDGYTF

D: NA
size: NA
V: TRBV4-2
J: TRBJ2-6
DNA: TGTGCCAGCAGCCAAGACAGCTCTGGGGCCAACGTCCTGACTTTC
CDR3: CASSQDSSGANVLTF

D: NA
size: NA
V: TRBV5-1
J: TRBJ2-1
DNA: TGCGCCAGCAGCACGGGACTGAACAATGAGCAGTTCTTC
CDR3: CASSTGLNNEQFF

D: TRBD1
size: NA
V: TRBV25-1
J: TRBJ1-4
DNA: TGTGCCAGCAGTAATATACCGGGACAGGGGGGGGATGAAAAACTGTTTTTT
CDR3: CASSNIPGQGGDEKLFF

D: NA
size: few
V: TRBV7-2
J: TRBJ2-1
DNA: TGTGCCAGCAGCTTAAGGGGGGGCCCCTACAATGAGCAGTTCTTC
CDR3: CASSLRGGPYNEQFF

D: NA
size: NA
V: TRBV27
J: TRBJ2-6
DNA: TGTGCCAGCAGTTTTTCTGCTGGGGCCAACGTCCTGACTTTC
CDR3: CASSFSAGANVLTF

D: NA
size: NA
V: TRBV5-1
J: TRBJ2-1
DNA: TGCGCCAGCAGCTTGGCCGGGTCGGTTGAGCAGTTCTTC
CDR3: CASSLAGSVEQFF

D: TRBD1
size: once
V: TRBV29-1
J: TRBJ2-5
DNA: TGCAGCGTTAGAACAGGGGGCAAGGAGACCCAGTACTTC
CDR3: CSVRTGGKETQYF

D: TRBD1
size: NA
V: TRBV3-1/TRBV3-2
J: TRBJ1-3
DNA: TGTGCCAGCAGCCAAGATCTGGGACAGCCTCACTCTGGAAACACCATATATTTT
CDR3: CASSQDLGQPHSGNTIYF

D: NA
size: once
V: TRBV7-9
J: TRBJ2-7
DNA: TGTGCCAGCAGCGCCTGGGACACCGACTACGAGCAGTACTTC
CDR3: CASSAWDTDYEQYF

D: TRBD1
size: few
V: TRBV16
J: TRBJ1-1
DNA: TGTGCCAGCAGCCAATACGGACAGGGGTACACTGAAGCTTTCTTT
CDR3: CASSQYGQGYTEAFF

D: TRBD2
size: NA
V: TRBV19
J: TRBJ2-5
DNA: TGTGCCAGTAGTAGGCGGGGGGGCGAGACCCAGTACTTC
CDR3: CASSRRGGETQYF

D: TRBD2
size: NA
V: TRBV5-6
J: TRBJ2-7
DNA: TGTGCCAGCAGCCGGACTAGCAGTACCTACGAGCAGTACTTC
CDR3: CASSRTSSTYEQYF

D: TRBD1
size: NA
V: TRBV7-8
J: TRBJ1-2
DNA: TGTGCCAGCAGCCCCGGGACAGGGGGCGCCTTTAACTATGGCTACACCTTC
CDR3: CASSPGTGGAFNYGYTF

D: NA
size: few
V: TRBV5-6
J: TRBJ2-4
DNA: TGTGCCAGCAGCTCCGGGTCGGTTCAGTACTTC
CDR3: CASSSGSVQYF

D: NA
size: NA
V: TRBV5-5
J: TRBJ1-1
DNA: TGTGCCAGCAGCTTGGATGGGCGGGGAGAAGCTTTCTTT
CDR3: CASSLDGRGEAFF

D: NA
size: NA
V: TRBV2
J: TRBJ1-5
DNA: TGTGCCAGCAATCCGGGAGGCCAGCCCCAGCATTTT
CDR3: CASNPGGQPQHF

D: NA
size: NA
V: TRBV7-2
J: TRBJ2-5
DNA: TGTGCCAGCAGCTTAGGGCTAGCCCCGGACTTC
CDR3: CASSLGLAPDF

D: NA
size: NA
V: TRBV2
J: TRBJ1-5
DNA: TGTGCCAGCAGTGATCAACAAAAAGGCGGGTCCCAGCATTTT
CDR3: CASSDQQKGGSQHF

D: TRBD2
size: NA
V: TRBV25-1
J: TRBJ2-3
DNA: TGTGCCAGCAGTGTCGATATAGCGGGGGGTACGGATACGCAGTATTTT
CDR3: CASSVDIAGGTDTQYF